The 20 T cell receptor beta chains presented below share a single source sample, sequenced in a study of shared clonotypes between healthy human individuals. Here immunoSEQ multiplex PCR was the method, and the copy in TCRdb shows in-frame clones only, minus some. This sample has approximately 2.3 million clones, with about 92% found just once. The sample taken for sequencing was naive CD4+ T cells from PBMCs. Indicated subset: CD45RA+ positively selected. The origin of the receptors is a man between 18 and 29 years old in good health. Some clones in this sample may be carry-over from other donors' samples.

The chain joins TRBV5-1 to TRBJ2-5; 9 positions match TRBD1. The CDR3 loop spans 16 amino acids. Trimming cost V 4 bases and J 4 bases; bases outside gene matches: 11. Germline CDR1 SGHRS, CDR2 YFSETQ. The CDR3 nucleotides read TGCGCCAGCAGCCACGGGACAGGGAGTATTCCAGAGACCCAGTACTTC. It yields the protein CASSHGTGSIPETQYF. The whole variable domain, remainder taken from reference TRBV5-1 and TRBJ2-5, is KAGVTQTPRYLIKTRGQQVTLSCSPISGHRSVSWYQQTPGQGLQFLFEYFSETQRNKGNFPGRFSGRQFSNSRSEMNVSTLELGDSALYLCASSHGTGSIPETQYFGPGTRLLVL.

CDR3 in amino acids: CASSLYQGGYGANVLTF. CDR3 nucleotides: TGCGCCAGCAGCTTGTATCAGGGAGGGTATGGGGCCAACGTCCTGACTTTC. The J gene is TRBJ2-6, the V gene TRBV5-1; 7 positions match TRBD2. Trimming took 1 base from V and 3 from J; bases not matched to a gene: 7. The CDR3 consists of 17 residues. CDR1 is SGHRS and CDR2 is YFSETQ in the germline V gene.

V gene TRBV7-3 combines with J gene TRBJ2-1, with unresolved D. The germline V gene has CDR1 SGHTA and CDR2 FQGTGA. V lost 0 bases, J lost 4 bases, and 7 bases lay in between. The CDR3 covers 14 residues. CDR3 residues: CASSLTLEYNEQFF. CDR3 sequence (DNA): TGTGCCAGCAGCTTAACGTTGGAGTACAATGAGCAGTTCTTC.

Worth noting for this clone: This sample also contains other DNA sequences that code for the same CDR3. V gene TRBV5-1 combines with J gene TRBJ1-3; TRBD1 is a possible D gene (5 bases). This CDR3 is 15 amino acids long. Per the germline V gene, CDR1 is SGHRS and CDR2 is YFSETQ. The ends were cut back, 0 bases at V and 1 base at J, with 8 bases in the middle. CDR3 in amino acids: CASSLEGTSGNTIYF. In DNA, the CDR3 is TGCGCCAGCAGCTTGGAAGGGACTTCTGGAAACACCATATATTTT.

CDR3 loop: CASGLGSQDTEAFF. CDR3 bases: TGCGCCAGCGGGCTGGGGAGTCAGGACACTGAAGCTTTCTTT. The chain links TRBV23-1 to TRBJ1-1, with D unclear. TRBV23-1 is given ORF status, its function remaining uncertain. This CDR3 comprises 14 residues. The V end lost 8 bases, the J end lost 3 bases, and 16 bases lay between the germline ends.

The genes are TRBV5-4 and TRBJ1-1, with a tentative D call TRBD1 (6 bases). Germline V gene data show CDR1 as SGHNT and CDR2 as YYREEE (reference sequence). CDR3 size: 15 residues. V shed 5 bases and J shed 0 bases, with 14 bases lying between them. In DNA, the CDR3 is TGTGCCAGCAGTCCTGACAGGACTCTGAACACTGAAGCTTTCTTT. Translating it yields CASSPDRTLNTEAFF.

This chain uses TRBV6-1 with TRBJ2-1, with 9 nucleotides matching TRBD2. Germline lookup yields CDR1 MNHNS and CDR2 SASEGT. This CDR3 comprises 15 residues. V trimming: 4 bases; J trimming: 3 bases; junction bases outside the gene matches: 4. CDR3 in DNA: TGTGCCAGCAGTGCAATAGCGGGAGACTACAATGAGCAGTTCTTC. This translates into CASSAIAGDYNEQFF.

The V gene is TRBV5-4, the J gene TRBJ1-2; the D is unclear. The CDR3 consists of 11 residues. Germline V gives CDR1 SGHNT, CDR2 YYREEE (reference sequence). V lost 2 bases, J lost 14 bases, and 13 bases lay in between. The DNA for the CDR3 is TGTGCCAGCAGCTTCGGTCCCAATGCAACCTTC. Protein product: CASSFGPNATF.

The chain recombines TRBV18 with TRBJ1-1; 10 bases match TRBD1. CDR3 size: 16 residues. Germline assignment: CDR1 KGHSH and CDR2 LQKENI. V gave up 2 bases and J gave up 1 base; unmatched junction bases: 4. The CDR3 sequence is CASSPSGQGTNTEAFF. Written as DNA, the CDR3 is TGTGCCAGCTCACCATCGGGACAGGGGACGAACACTGAAGCTTTCTTT.

The CDR3 sequence: CASSIITANTEAFF. CDR3 sequence (DNA): TGTGCCAGTAGTATAATTACGGCGAACACTGAAGCTTTCTTT. This chain connects TRBV19 to TRBJ1-1; D not resolved. The CDR3 contains 14 residues. The ends were cut back, 2 bases at V and 1 base at J, with 8 bases in the middle. Germline V gene data show CDR1 as LNHDA and CDR2 as SQIVND (reference sequence).

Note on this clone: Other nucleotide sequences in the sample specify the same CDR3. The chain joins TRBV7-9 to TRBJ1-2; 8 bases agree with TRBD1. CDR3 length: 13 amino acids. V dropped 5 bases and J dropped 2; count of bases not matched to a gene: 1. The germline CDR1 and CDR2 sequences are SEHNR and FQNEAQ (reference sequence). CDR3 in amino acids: CASSRDRNYGYTF. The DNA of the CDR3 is TGTGCCAGCAGCCGGGACAGGAACTATGGCTACACCTTC.

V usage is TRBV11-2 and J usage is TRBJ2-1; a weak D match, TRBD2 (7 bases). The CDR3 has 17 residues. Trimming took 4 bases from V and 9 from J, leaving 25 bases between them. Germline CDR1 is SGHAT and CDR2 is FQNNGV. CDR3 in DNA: TGTGCCAGCAGCTCCGGGGGGCGGACGTCCATAGGCACTGAGCAGTTCTTC. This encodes CASSSGGRTSIGTEQFF.

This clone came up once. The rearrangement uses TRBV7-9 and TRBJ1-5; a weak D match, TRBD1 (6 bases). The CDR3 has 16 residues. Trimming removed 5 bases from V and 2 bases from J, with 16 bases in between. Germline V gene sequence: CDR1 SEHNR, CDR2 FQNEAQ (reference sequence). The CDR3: CASSTSYREGNQPQHF. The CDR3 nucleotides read TGTGCCAGCAGCACCTCGTACAGGGAAGGCAATCAGCCCCAGCATTTT.

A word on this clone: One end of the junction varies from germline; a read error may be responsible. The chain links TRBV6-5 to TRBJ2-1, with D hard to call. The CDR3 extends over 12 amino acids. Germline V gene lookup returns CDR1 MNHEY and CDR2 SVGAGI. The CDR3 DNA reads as TGTGCCAGCAGTTACGGTTACAGTGAGCAGTTCTTC. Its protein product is CASSYGYSEQFF.

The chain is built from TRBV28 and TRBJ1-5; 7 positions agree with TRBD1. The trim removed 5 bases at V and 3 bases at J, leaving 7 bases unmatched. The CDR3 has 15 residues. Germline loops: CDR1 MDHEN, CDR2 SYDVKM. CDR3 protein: CASSEGQTSNQPQHF. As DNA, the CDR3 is TGTGCCAGCAGTGAGGGACAGACTTCCAATCAGCCCCAGCATTTT.

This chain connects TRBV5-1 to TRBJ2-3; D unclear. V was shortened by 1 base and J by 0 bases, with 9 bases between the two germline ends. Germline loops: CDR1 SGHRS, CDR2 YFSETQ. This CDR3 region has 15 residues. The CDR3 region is CASSLQAQSTDTQYF. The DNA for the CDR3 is TGCGCCAGCAGCTTGCAAGCGCAGAGCACAGATACGCAGTATTTT.

This chain's CDR3 is CASSSGQGGNTIYF. DNA for the CDR3: TGTGCCAGCAGCTCCGGACAGGGAGGCAACACCATATATTTT. The J gene is TRBJ1-3, the V gene TRBV7-8, with 8 bases that match TRBD1. The germline V gene has CDR1 SGHVS and CDR2 FQNEAQ. The CDR3 is made up of 14 amino acids. J lost 7 bases, V lost 4 bases, and 6 bases had no gene match.

The CDR3 is CASSIWTGETQYF. The CDR3 region has the DNA TGTGCCAGTAGTATTTGGACAGGGGAGACCCAGTACTTC. V is TRBV19 and J is TRBJ2-5; 8 nucleotides agree with TRBD1. Trimming at V came to 3 bases and at J to 5 bases, leaving 2 bases not matched to a gene. Germline V lookup: CDR1 LNHDA, CDR2 SQIVND (reference sequence). The CDR3 spans 13 residues.

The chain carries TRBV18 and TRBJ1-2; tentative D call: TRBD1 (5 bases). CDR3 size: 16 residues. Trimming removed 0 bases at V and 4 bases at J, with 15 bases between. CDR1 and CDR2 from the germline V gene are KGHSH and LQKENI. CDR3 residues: CASSPPRDLPVYGYTF. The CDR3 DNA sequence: TGTGCCAGCTCACCACCGCGGGACCTCCCTGTCTATGGCTACACCTTC.

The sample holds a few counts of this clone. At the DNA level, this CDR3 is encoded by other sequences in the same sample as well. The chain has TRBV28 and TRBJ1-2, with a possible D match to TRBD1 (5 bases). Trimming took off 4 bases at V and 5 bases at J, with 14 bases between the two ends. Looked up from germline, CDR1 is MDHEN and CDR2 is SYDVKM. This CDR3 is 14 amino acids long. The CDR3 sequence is CASSSPGQTYGYTF. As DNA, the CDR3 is TGTGCCAGCAGTTCCCCGGGGCAGACTTATGGCTACACCTTC.